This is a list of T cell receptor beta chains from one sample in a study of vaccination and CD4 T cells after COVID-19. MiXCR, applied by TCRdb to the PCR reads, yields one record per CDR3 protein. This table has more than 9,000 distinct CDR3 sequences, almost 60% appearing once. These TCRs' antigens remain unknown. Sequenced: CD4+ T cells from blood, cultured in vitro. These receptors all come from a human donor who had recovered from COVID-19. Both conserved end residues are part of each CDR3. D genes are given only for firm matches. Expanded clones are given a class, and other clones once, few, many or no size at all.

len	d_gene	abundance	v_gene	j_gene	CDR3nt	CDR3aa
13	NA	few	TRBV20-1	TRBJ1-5	TGCAGTGTGGGGGGTAAGGGCAATCAGCCCCAGCATTTT	CSVGGKGNQPQHF
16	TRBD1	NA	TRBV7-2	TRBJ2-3	TGTGCCAGCAGCTGGGACAGCAACCTTCGCACAGATACGCAGTATTTT	CASSWDSNLRTDTQYF
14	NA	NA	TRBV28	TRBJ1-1	TGTGCCAGCAGTTCCTACACTGACTACACTGAAGCTTTCTTT	CASSSYTDYTEAFF
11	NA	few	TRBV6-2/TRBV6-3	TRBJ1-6	TGTGCCAGCAGCCCACATTCGGCCCTCCACTTT	CASSPHSALHF
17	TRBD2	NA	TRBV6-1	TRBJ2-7	TGTGCCAGCCGGGCCTCGTTCGGCGGGAGGGGGCCCTACGAGCAGTACTTC	CASRASFGGRGPYEQYF
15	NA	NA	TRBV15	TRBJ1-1	TGTGCCACCAGCAGAGGGTATTCAGCGAACACTGAAGCTTTCTTT	CATSRGYSANTEAFF
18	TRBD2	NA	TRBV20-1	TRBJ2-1	TGCAGTGCTAGCGTCGGGACAATTAGGACTAGCGGGTACCGGGGGCAGTTCTTC	CSASVGTIRTSGYRGQFF
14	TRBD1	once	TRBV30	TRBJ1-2	TGTGCCTGGAGTGGGACAGGGGGCGGCTATGGCTACACCTTC	CAWSGTGGGYGYTF
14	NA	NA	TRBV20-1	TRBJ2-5	TGCAGTGCTAGAGATCTGATCTATCAAGAGACCCAGTACTTC	CSARDLIYQETQYF
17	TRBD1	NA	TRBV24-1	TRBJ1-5	TGTGCCACCAGTGATTTGCCGAAGGGGGCGAAGGGGCAGCCCCAGCATTTT	CATSDLPKGAKGQPQHF
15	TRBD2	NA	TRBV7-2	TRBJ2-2	TGTGCCAGCAGCTTATTCGGGGGGGGCACCGGGGAGCTGTTTTTT	CASSLFGGGTGELFF
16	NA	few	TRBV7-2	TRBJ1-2	TGTGCCAGCAGCTACCTCGCTTTGACTGAGGGATCCGGCTACACCTTC	CASSYLALTEGSGYTF
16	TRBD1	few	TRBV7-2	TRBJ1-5	TGTGCCAGCAGCCCCCAGGACAGGGGAGGCAATCAGCCCCAGCATTTT	CASSPQDRGGNQPQHF
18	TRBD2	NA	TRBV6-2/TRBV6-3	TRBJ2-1	TGTGCCAGCACCAAAGGCTTGCTTAGCGGGAGGGTTTTCAATGAGCAGTTCTTC	CASTKGLLSGRVFNEQFF
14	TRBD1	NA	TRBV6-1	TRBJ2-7	TGTGCCAGCAGTATGGACAGGGCAGTCTACGAGCAGTACTTC	CASSMDRAVYEQYF
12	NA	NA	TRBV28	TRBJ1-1	TGTGCCAGCAGTGACAGGAACACTGAAGCTTTCTTT	CASSDRNTEAFF
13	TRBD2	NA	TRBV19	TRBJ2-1	TGTGCCTCGAGGGGAGGGAATTACAATGAGCAGTTCTTC	CASRGGNYNEQFF
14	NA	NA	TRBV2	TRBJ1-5	TGTGCCAGCAGTGTCGGTGGGGGCAATCAGCCCCAGCATTTT	CASSVGGGNQPQHF
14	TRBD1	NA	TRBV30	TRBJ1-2	TGTGCCTGGAGTGTAGGGACAGGGGGCTATGGCTACACCTTC	CAWSVGTGGYGYTF
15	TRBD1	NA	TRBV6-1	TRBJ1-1	TGTGCCAGCAGTGCTCAGGGGGGCAGGGCCACTGAAGCTTTCTTT	CASSAQGGRATEAFF
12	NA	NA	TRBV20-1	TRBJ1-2	TGCAGTGCTGGGACGGTCACCTCTGGCTACACCTTC	CSAGTVTSGYTF
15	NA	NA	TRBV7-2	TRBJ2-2	TGTGCCAGCAGCTCCCGTTCTCAGATCACCGGGGAGCTGTTTTTT	CASSSRSQITGELFF
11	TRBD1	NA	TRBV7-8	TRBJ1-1	TGTGCCAGCGGCAGGGGGACTGAAGCTTTCTTT	CASGRGTEAFF